This T cell receptor (beta chain) is from a study of Graves' ophthalmopathy and Graves' hyperthyroidism. This clonotype was seen repeatedly, ten times or more. The antigen remains unidentified. Points from the study as a whole: Most thyroid clonotypes expanded beyond 0.001 frequency were also found in blood.

Clinicians diagnosed using symptoms, serum thyroxine, TRAb, thyroid ultrasound and orbital computed tomography. The authors amplified TCR beta CDR3 regions from RNA transcripts. Following a first-round RT-PCR that used HTBI primers, a second-round multiplex PCR was carried out. Using its own MiXCR run on the multiplex PCR reads, TCRdb lists one record per CDR3 protein. The sample holds over a million distinct CDR3 sequences; about 36% are singletons and the top ten take roughly 10%. The receptor's source is an adult man with Graves' hyperthyroidism. Source material: peripheral blood or thyroid tissue (not recorded which).

DNA of the CDR3: TGTGCCAGCAGCTACGAGACAGGGTCCGAGCAGTACTTC. As protein: CASSYETGSEQYF. The chain combines TRBV7-3 with TRBJ2-7; 7 positions agree with TRBD1. Trimming removed 4 bases from V and 6 bases from J; junction bases left unmatched: 6. This CDR3 comprises 13 residues. Germline values: CDR1 SGHTA, CDR2 FQGTGA.